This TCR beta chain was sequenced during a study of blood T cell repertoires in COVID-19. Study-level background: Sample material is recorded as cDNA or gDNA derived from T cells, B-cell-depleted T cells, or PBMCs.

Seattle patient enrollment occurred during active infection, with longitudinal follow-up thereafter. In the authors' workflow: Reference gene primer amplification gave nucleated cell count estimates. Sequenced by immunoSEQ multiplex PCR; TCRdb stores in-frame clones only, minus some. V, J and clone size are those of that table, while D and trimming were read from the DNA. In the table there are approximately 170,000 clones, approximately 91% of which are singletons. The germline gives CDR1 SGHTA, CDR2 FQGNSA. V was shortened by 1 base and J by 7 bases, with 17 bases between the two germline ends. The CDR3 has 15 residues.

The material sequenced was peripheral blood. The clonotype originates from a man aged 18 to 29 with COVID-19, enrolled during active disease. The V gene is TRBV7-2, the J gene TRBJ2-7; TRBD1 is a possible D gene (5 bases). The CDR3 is CASSLEPGPAGEQYF. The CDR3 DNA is TGTGCCAGCAGCTTAGAACCAGGGCCTGCTGGAGAGCAGTACTTC.